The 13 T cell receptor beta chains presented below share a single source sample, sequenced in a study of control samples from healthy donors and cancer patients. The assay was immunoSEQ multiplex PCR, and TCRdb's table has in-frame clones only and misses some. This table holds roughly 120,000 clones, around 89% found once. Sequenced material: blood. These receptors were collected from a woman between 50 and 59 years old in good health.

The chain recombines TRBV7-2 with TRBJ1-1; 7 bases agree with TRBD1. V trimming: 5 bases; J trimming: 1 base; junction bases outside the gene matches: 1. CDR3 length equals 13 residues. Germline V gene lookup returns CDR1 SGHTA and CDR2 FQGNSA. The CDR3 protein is CASSRTGNTEAFF. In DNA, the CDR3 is TGTGCCAGCAGCCGGACAGGGAACACTGAAGCTTTCTTT.

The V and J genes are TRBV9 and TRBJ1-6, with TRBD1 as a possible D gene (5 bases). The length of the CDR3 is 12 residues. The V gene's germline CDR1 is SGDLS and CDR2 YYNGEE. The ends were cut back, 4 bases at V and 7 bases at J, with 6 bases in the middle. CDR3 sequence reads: CASSRQNSPLHF. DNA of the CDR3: TGTGCCAGCAGCAGACAGAATTCACCCCTCCACTTT.

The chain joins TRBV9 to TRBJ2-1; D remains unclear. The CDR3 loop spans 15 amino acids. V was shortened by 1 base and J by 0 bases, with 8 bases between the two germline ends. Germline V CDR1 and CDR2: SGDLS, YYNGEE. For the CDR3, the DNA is TGTGCCAGCAGCGTATGGGCGGACTCCTACAATGAGCAGTTCTTC. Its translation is CASSVWADSYNEQFF.

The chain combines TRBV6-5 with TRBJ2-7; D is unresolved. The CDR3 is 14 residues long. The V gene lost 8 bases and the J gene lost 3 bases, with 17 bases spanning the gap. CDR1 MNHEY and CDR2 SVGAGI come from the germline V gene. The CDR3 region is CASSFGPEDYEQYV. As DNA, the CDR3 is TGTGCCAGCTCGTTTGGGCCTGAAGACTACGAGCAGTACGTC.

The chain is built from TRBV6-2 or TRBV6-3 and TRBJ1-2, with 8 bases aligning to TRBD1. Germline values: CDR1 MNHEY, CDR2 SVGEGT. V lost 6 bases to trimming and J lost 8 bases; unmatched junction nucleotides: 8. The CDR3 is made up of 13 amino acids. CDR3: CASSSVDRDGYTF. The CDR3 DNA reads TGTGCCAGCAGCTCCGTGGACAGGGACGGCTACACCTTC.

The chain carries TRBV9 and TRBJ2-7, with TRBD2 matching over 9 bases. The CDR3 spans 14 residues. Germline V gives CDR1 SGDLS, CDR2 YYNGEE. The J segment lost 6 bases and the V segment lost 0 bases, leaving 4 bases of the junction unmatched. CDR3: CASSVERRGGEQYF. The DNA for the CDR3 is TGTGCCAGCAGCGTAGAAAGGCGGGGGGGCGAGCAGTACTTC. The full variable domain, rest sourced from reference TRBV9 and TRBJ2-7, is DSGVTQTPKHLITATGQRVTLRCSPRSGDLSVYWYQQSLDQGLQFLIQYYNGEERAKGNILERFSAQQFPDLHSELNLSSLELGDSALYFCASSVERRGGEQYFGPGTRLTVT.

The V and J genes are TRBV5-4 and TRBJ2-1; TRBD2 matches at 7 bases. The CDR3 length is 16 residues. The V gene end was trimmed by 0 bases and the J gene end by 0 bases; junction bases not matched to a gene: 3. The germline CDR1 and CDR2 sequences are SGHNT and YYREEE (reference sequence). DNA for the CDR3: TGTGCCAGCAGCTTGGGGCGGGAGAACTCCTACAATGAGCAGTTCTTC. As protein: CASSLGRENSYNEQFF.

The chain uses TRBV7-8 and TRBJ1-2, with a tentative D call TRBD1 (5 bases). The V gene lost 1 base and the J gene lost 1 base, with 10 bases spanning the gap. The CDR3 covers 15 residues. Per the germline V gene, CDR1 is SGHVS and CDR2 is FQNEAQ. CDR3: CASSLGGGVNYGYTF. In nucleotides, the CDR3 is TGTGCCAGCAGCTTAGGGGGCGGGGTTAACTATGGCTACACCTTC.

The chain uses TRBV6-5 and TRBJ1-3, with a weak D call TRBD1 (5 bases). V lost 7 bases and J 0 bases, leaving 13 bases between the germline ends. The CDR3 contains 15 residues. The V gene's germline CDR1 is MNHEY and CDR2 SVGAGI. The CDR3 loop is CASIQGANSGNTIYF. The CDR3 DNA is TGTGCCAGCATCCAAGGGGCTAACTCTGGAAACACCATATATTTT.

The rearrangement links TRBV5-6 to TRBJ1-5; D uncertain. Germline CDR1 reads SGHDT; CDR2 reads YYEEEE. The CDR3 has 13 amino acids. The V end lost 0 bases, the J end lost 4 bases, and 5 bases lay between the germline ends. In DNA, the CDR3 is TGTGCCAGCAGCTTGGGCCTAAATCAGCCCCAGCATTTT. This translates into CASSLGLNQPQHF.

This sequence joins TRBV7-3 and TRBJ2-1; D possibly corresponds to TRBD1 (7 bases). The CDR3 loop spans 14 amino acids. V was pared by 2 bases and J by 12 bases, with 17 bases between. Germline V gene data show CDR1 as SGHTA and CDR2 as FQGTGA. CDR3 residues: CASSLAGGPNRQFF. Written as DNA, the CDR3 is TGTGCCAGCAGCTTAGCAGGGGGGCCAAATAGGCAGTTCTTC.

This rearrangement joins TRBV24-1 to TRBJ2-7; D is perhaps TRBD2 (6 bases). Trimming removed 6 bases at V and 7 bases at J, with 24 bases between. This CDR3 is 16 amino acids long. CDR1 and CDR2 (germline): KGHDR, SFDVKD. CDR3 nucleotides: TGTGCCACCAGTCGGGTAAGAGGGCGGGAACTAGGAGAGCAGTACGTC. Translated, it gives CATSRVRGRELGEQYV.

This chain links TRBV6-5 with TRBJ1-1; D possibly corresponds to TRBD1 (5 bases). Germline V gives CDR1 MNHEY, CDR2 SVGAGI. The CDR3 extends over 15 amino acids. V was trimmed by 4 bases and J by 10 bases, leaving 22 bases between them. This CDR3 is CASSLHKGPANPAFF. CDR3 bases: TGTGCCAGCAGTTTGCACAAGGGGCCCGCAAATCCAGCTTTCTTT.